This entry describes one T cell receptor (beta chain). The antigen is unknown. A multiplex PCR was run with 60 Vbeta primers and 13 Jbeta primers. Authors' processing steps: A later analysis counted around 74 million unique TCR beta chains, roughly 11 million shared. Some clones are missing from TCRdb's copy, which holds only in-frame ones; the method was immunoSEQ multiplex PCR. V and J calls and clone size are copied from that table; D and trimming were computed from the DNA. The sample lists about 260,000 clones, approximately 85% occurring once. The sample is drawn from a study of cytomegalovirus exposure and HLA in healthy donors. The study, taken as a whole, reports: Within an earlier analysis, most TCR beta V segments proved productive either about 87% or about 30% of the time. Serostatus for CMV was the only available immune exposure information.

The receptor was isolated from a woman in her 40s in good health and CMV-seropositive. Sample: PBMCs.

Here the CDR3 DNA reads TGTGCCAGCAGCTTAGGTGTTTGGGGCTTGACCGATGAGCAGTTCTTC. Translating it yields CASSLGVWGLTDEQFF. V and J are TRBV7-8 and TRBJ2-1; weak D call: TRBD1 (5 bases). CDR3 length: 16 amino acids. From germline, CDR1 is SGHVS and CDR2 FQNEAQ. The V and J ends lost 1 base and 8 bases respectively, with 18 bases between them.